These 10 T cell receptor beta chains came from one sample sequenced in a study of blood T cell repertoires in COVID-19. Measured with immunoSEQ multiplex PCR; TCRdb has only the in-frame clones, and not every one. This sample has some 350,000 clones; 70% to 90% occur once, and the top ten carry approximately 5%. The material sequenced was PBMCs or T cells enriched from blood (not recorded which). These receptors were collected from a woman aged 25 to 45 who had recovered from COVID-19.

The J gene is TRBJ2-5, the V gene TRBV7-6, with D perhaps matching TRBD2 (6 bases). Germline CDR1 SGHVS, CDR2 FNYEAQ. Trimming stripped 2 bases from V and 5 bases from J, with 15 bases between. The CDR3 totals 15 residues. The CDR3 bases are TGTGCCAGCAGCTTACGGAGGGGTAGCCAGGAGACCCAGTACTTC. It yields the protein CASSLRRGSQETQYF.

The chain uses TRBV7-2 and TRBJ2-7; 7 bases line up with TRBD2. Trimming at V came to 7 bases and at J to 2 bases, leaving 5 bases not matched to a gene. The CDR3 runs to 13 residues. Germline CDR1 and CDR2: SGHTA and FQGNSA. In DNA form, the CDR3 reads TGTGCCAGCACTTTCAGCGGGACCTACGAGCAGTACTTC. Protein: CASTFSGTYEQYF.

This clone has only one observation. The chain links TRBV24-1 to TRBJ2-3; maybe TRBD2 (5 bases). With 4 bases removed from V and 3 bases from J, the gap between germline ends came to 10 bases. The CDR3 is made up of 14 amino acids. Germline V gene lookup returns CDR1 KGHDR and CDR2 SFDVKD. The chain's CDR3 is CATSERGITDTQYF. CDR3 coding DNA: TGTGCCACCAGTGAGAGAGGGATAACAGATACGCAGTATTTT.

The count of this clone is one. The rearrangement links TRBV6-6 to TRBJ2-7, with 9 bases that match TRBD1. This CDR3 is built from 15 residues. Germline-derived CDR1 and CDR2 are MNHNY and SVGAGI (reference sequence). J gave up 4 bases and V 6 bases, and 10 bases lay outside the gene matches. This CDR3 reads CASSSPGQGPYEQYF. Written as DNA, the CDR3 is TGTGCCAGCAGCTCCCCGGGACAGGGACCTTACGAGCAGTACTTC.

The chain recombines TRBV4-2 with TRBJ1-4; tentatively, D is TRBD1 (6 bases). V lost 3 bases and J 0 bases, leaving 14 bases between the germline ends. CDR1 is LGHNA and CDR2 is YNFKEQ in the germline V gene. CDR3 length: 17 amino acids. Here the CDR3 DNA reads TGTGCCAGCAGCCAGCTGGGGGCACTACCAACTAATGAAAAACTGTTTTTT. As protein: CASSQLGALPTNEKLFF.

The chain combines TRBV9 with TRBJ2-1; D is perhaps TRBD1 (6 bases). CDR1 SGDLS and CDR2 YYNGEE come from the germline V gene. Deletions cut 4 bases from V and 0 bases from J, with 17 bases between. The CDR3 loop spans 17 amino acids. CDR3 region: CASSRLDGQSSYNEQFF. The CDR3 nucleotides read TGTGCCAGCAGCAGATTGGACGGACAGAGCTCCTACAATGAGCAGTTCTTC.

This clone was seen just once. The chain uses TRBV5-1 and TRBJ1-4; maybe TRBD1 (5 bases). Germline V gene lookup returns CDR1 SGHRS and CDR2 YFSETQ. CDR3 length: 16 residues. The V end lost 1 base, the J end lost 2 bases, and 12 bases lay between the germline ends. CDR3 region: CASSLFAQGTNEKLFF. The CDR3 DNA reads TGCGCCAGCAGCTTGTTCGCCCAGGGCACTAATGAAAAACTGTTTTTT.

The V and J genes are TRBV28 and TRBJ2-1; a weak D match, TRBD2 (5 bases). The CDR3 sequence is 13 residues long. V lost 5 bases to trimming and J lost 3 bases, with 8 bases between them. The germline CDR1 and CDR2 sequences are MDHEN and SYDVKM. CDR3 sequence reads: CASSLGVYNEQFF. CDR3 sequence (DNA): TGTGCCAGCAGTCTCGGGGTCTACAATGAGCAGTTCTTC.

This chain links TRBV6-1 with TRBJ1-5, with 8 bases that match TRBD1. The CDR3 loop spans 15 amino acids. Unmatched junction bases numbered 5, after V lost 2 bases and J lost 5 bases. Germline values: CDR1 MNHNS, CDR2 SASEGT. CDR3 sequence: CASSEWGTGHQPQHF. The CDR3, as DNA: TGTGCCAGCAGTGAATGGGGGACAGGTCATCAGCCCCAGCATTTT.

Notes on this clone: The same CDR3 is also encoded by other DNA sequences in this sample. CDR3 nucleotides: TGTGCCAGCAGTTTATCGGCAGGGAACACTGAAGCTTTCTTT. Translation gives CASSLSAGNTEAFF. This chain uses TRBV27 with TRBJ1-1; D is unresolved. V lost 0 bases, J lost 1 base, and 6 bases lay in between. The CDR3 runs to 14 residues. The germline V gene has CDR1 MNHEY and CDR2 SMNVEV (reference sequence).